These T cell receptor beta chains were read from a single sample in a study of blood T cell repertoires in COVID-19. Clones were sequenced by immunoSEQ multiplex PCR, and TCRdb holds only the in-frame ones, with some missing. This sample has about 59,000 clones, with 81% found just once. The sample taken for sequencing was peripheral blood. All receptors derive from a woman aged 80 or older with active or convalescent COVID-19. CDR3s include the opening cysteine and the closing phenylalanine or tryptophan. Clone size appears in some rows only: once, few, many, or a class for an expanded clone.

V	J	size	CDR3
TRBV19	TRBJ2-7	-	CASSKGFGYEQYF
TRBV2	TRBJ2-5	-	CASRIGGGYQETQYF
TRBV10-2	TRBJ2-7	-	CASTTGRWYEQYF
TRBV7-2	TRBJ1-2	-	CASSLAGGRGYTF
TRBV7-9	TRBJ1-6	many	CASSPTGGYSPLHF
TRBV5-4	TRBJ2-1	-	CASSRRDVFDEQFF
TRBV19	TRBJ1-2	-	CASTSSAVDGYTF
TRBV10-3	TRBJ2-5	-	CAIRSGTAAETQYF
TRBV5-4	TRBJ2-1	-	CASSLDGINEQFF
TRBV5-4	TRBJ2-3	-	CAGLARGADTQYF
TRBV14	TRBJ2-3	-	CASSREWGTDTQYF
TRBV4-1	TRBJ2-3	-	CASSQDPGGSTDTQYF
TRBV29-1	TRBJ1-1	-	CSMGLWRGHTEAFF
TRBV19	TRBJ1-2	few	CASSIRKLGYTF
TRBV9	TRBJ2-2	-	CASSAAKRTGELFF
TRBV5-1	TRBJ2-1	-	CASRASGDPRGNEQFF
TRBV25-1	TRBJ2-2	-	CASSESVGSGGATGELFF
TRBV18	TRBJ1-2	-	CASSPEQGQVGGYTF
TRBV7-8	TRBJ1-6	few	CASSPTAGTGDNSPLHF
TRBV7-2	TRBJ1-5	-	CASSLVGGGNQPQHF
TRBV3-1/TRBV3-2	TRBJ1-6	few	CASSQATLLGNSPLHF
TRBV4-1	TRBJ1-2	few	CASSQELTGSGYTF
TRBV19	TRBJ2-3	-	CASTGQVTDTQYF
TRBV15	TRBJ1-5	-	CATSRDLGSSNQPQHF
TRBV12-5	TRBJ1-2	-	CASGLGQNYGYTF
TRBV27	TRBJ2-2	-	CASSPLGGTNTGELFF
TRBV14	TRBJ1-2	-	CASSPGFVDYTF
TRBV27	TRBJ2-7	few	CASSFSTGPYEQYF
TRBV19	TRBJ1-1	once	CASSTWGLQAFF
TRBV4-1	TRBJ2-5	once	CASSQGASGGLQETQYF
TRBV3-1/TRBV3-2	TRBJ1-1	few	CASSSRVSGIRTEAFF
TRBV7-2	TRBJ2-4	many	CASSLAGNRGNIQYF
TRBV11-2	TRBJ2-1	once	CASSRTLTGIYNEQFF
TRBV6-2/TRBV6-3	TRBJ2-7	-	CASSYSDRSNSYEQYF
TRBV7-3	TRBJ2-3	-	CASSFWGGHSDTQYF
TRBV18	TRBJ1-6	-	CASSPAGSFGGNSPLHF
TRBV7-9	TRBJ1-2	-	CASSLDSFTDGYTF
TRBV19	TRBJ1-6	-	CASSTGTGIQSPLHF
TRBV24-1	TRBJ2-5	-	CATSGTGQETQYF
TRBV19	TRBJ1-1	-	CASRTGIGNTEAFF
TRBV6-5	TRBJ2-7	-	CASSSSGYEQYF
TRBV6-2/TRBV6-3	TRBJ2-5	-	CASSYSNRDLETQYF
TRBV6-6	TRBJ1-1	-	CASSSNRGVTEAFF
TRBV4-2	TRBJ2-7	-	CASSQDLGRVEQYF
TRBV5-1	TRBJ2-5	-	CASSLGGSQETQYF